This T cell receptor (beta chain) was profiled in a study of OX40 agonist ivuxolimab in advanced cancers. Germline V gene sequence: CDR1 SGHTA, CDR2 FQGNSA. The CDR3 extends over 14 amino acids. The V gene lost 3 bases and the J gene lost 0 bases, with 9 bases spanning the gap. Patients with a history of autoimmune disease or on systemic immunosuppression were excluded. As concerns this clone: The antigen remains unidentified.

Study findings and constraints: The work left the antigen specificity of expanded peripheral T cells undetermined. Relative to CD4+ cells, CD8+ T cells on average had more expanded clones.

Sequenced by immunoSEQ multiplex PCR; TCRdb stores in-frame clones only, minus some. The data contain tens of thousands of clones, roughly 84% of them singletons. J is TRBJ2-7 and V is TRBV7-2, with D perhaps TRBD1 (5 bases). The source of this sequence is an adult with an advanced solid tumor such as melanoma, head and neck, liver or kidney cancer. The source material was CD4+ or CD8+ T cells sorted from blood, sampled in a trial of the OX40 agonist ivuxolimab. CDR3 loop: CASSFGHSSYEQYV. CDR3 coding DNA: TGTGCCAGCAGCTTCGGACATAGCTCCTACGAGCAGTACGTC.